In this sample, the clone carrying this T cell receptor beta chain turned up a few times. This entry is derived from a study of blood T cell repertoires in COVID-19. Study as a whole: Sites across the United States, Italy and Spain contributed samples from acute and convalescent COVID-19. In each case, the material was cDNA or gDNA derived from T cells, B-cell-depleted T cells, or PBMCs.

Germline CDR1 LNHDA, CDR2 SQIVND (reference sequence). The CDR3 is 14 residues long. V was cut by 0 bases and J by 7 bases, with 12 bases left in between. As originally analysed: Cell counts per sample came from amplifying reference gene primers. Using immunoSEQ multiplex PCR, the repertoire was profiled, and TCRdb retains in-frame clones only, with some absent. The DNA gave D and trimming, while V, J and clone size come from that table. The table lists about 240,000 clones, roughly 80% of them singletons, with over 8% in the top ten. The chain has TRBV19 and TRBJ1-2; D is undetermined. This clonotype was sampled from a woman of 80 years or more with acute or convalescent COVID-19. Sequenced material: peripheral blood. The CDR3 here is CASSIDRGLGGYTF. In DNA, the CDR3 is TGTGCCAGTAGTATAGATCGCGGTCTCGGTGGCTACACCTTC.